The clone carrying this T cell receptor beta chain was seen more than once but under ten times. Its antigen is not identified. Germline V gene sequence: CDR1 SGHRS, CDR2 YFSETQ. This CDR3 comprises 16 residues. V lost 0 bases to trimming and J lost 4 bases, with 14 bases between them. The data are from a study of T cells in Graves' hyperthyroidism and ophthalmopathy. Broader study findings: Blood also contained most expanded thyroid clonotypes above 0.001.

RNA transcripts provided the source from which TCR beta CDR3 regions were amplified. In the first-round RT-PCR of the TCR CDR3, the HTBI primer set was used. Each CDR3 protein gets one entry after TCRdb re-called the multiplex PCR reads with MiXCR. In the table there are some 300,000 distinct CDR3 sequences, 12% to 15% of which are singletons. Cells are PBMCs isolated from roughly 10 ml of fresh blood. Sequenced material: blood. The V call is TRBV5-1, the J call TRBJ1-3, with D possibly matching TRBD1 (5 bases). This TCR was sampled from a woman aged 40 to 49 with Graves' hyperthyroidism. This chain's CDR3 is CASSLASGRFGNTIYF. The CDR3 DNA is TGCGCCAGCAGCTTGGCCTCAGGGCGTTTCGGAAACACCATATATTTT.